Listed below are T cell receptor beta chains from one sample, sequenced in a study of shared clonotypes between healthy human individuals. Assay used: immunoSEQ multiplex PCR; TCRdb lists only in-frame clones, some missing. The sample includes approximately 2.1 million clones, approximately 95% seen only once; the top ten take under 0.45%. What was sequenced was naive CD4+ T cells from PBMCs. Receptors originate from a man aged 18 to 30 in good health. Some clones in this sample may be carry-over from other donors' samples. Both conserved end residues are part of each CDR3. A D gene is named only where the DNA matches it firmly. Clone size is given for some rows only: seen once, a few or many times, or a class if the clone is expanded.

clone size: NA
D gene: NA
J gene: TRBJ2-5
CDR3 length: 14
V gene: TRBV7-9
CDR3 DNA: TGTGCCAGCAGCCCGGATAGTTGGAGAGAGACCCAGTACTTC
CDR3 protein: CASSPDSWRETQYF

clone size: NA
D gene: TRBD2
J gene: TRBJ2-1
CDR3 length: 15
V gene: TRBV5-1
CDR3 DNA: TGCGCCAGCAGCTTTGTGACTAGCGGGAACCATGAGCAGTTCTTC
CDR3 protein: CASSFVTSGNHEQFF

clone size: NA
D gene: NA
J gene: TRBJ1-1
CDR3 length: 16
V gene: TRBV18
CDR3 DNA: TGTGCCAGCTCACTATACTCCGGGTCCATGAACACTGAAGCTTTCTTT
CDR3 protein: CASSLYSGSMNTEAFF

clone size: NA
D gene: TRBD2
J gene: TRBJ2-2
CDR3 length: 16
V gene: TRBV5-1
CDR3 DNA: TGCGCCAGCAGCTTGGCTTGGACTAGCGTTACCGGGGAGCTGTTTTTT
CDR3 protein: CASSLAWTSVTGELFF

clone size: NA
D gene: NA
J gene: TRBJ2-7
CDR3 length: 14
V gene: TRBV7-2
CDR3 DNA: TGTGCCAGCAGCTTCGTTTGGAGCTCCTACGAGCAGTACTTC
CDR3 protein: CASSFVWSSYEQYF

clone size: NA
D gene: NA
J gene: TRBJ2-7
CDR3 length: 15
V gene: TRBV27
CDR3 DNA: TGTGCCAGCAGTACCTCCGGGGCCGGTCCGGGCGAGCAGTACTTC
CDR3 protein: CASSTSGAGPGEQYF

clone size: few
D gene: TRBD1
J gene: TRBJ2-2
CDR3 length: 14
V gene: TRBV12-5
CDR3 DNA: TGTGCTAGTGGTCCCGGGACAGACACCGGGGAGCTGTTTTTT
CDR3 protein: CASGPGTDTGELFF

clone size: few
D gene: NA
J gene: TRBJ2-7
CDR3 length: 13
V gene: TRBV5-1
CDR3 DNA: TGCGCCAGCAGCTTGGGGACCACCTACGAGCAGTACTTC
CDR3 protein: CASSLGTTYEQYF

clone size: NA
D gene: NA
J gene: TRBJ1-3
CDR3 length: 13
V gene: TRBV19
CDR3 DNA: TGTGCCAGTAGACAGGGCTCTGGAAACACCATATATTTT
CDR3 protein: CASRQGSGNTIYF

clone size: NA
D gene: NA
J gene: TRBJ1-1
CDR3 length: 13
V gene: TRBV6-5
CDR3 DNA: TGTGCCAGCAGTTACTCGATAACAACAGAAGCTTTCTTT
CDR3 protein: CASSYSITTEAFF

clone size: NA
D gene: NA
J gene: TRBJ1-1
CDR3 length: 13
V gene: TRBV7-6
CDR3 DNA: TGTGCCAGCAGCTTAGCAGAGGGCGGGAAAGCTTTCTTT
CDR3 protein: CASSLAEGGKAFF

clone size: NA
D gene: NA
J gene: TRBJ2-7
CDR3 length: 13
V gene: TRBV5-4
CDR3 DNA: TGTGCCAGCAGCTTGGGGGGGCAACAGGGCAGGTACTTC
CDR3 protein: CASSLGGQQGRYF

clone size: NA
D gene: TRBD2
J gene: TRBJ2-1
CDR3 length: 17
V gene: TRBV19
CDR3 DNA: TGTGCCAGTAGTATAGATCGGCCTAGCGGGACGTACAATGAGCAGTTCTTC
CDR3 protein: CASSIDRPSGTYNEQFF

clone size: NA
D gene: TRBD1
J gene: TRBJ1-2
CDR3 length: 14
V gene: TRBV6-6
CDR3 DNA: TGTGCCAGCAGTTACTCGACAGGGCTCTATGGCTACACCTTC
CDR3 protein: CASSYSTGLYGYTF

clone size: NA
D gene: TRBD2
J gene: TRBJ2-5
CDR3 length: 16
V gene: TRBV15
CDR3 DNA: TGTGCCACCAGCAGAGTTTCAGCGGGGCTTCAAGAGACCCAGTACTTC
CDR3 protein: CATSRVSAGLQETQYF

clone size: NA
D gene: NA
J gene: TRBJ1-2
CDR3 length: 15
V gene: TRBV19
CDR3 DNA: TGTGCCAGTAGTATTTCCATGGCGGGGGCCTATGGCTACACCTTC
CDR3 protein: CASSISMAGAYGYTF

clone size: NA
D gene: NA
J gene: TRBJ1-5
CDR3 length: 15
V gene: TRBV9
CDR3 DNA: TGTGCCAGCAGCGCGGGTACAGGGACGGGGCAGCCCCAGCATTTT
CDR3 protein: CASSAGTGTGQPQHF

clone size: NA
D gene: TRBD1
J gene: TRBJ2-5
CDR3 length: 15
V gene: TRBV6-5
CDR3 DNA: TGTGCCAGCAGGCAGAGAAGGGACAGGGGGGAGACCCAGTACTTC
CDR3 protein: CASRQRRDRGETQYF

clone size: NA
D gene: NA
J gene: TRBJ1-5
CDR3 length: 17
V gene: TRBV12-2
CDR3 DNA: TGTGCAAGTCGCCATATGTACCCCGGGGGTGGCAATCAGCCCCAGCATTTT
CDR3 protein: CASRHMYPGGGNQPQHF

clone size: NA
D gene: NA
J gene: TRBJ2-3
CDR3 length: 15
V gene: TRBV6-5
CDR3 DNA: TGTGCCAGCAGTTACTCGACGTACGGCACAGATACGCAGTATTTT
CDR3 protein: CASSYSTYGTDTQYF

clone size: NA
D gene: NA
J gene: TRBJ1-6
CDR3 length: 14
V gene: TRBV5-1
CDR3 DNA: TGCGCCAGCAGCAGCCAGGGAGGGAACTCACCCCTCCACTTT
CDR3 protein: CASSSQGGNSPLHF

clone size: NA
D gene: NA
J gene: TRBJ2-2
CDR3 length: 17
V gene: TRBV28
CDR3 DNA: TGTGCCAGCAGTTTAAAATGGGGGACAACGAACACCGGGGAGCTGTTTTTT
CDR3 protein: CASSLKWGTTNTGELFF

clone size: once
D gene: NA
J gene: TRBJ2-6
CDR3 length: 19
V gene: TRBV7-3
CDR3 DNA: TGTGCCAGCAGCCCAGGGATGGGCAGGGTAGTCTCTGGGGCCAACGTCCTGACTTTC
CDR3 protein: CASSPGMGRVVSGANVLTF

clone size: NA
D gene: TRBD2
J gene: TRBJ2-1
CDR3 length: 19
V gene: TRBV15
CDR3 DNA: TGTGCCACCAGCAGGGGAGGGCGGAGTTCGAGGGTAACCTACAATGAGCAGTTCTTC
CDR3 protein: CATSRGGRSSRVTYNEQFF

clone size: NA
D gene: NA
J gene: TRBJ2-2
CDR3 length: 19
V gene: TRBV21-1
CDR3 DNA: TGTGCCAGCGCCGTACAGAGGACTAGCGGGAGTAGGTACACCGGGGAGCTGTTTTTT
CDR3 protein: CASAVQRTSGSRYTGELFF

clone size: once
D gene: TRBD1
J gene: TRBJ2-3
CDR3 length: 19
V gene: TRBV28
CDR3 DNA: TGTGCCAGCAGCACACGAACAGGGTTCCGGGACAGCGGCACAGATACGCAGTATTTT
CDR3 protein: CASSTRTGFRDSGTDTQYF

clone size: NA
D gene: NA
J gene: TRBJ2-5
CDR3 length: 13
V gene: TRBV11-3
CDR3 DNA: TGTGCCAGCAGCCCGGGGACTGAAGAGACCCAGTACTTC
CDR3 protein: CASSPGTEETQYF

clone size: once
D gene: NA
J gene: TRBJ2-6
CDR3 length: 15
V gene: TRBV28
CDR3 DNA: TGTGCCAGCAGACCACAGGAGCCGGGGGCCAACGTCCTGACTTTC
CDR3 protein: CASRPQEPGANVLTF

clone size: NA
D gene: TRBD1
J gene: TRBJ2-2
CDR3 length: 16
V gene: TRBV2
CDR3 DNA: TGTGCCAGCAGTTATACAGGGGGCGCCCCCGCCGGGGAGCTGTTTTTT
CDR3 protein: CASSYTGGAPAGELFF

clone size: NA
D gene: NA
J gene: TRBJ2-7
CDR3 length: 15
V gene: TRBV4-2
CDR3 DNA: TGTGCCAGCAGCCTTAATCCCGGGACTGTCTACGAGCAGTACTTC
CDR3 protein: CASSLNPGTVYEQYF

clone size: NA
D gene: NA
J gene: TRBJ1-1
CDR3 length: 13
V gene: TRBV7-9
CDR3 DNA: TGTGCCAGCAGCTTAGTAGGGGACACTGAAGCTTTCTTT
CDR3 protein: CASSLVGDTEAFF

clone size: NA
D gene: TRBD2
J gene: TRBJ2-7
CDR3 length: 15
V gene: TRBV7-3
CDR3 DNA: TGTGCCAGCAGCTTAAAGGGCGGGGGCTCCTACGAGCAGTACTTC
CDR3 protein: CASSLKGGGSYEQYF

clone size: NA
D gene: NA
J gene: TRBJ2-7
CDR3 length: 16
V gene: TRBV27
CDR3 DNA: TGTGCCAGCAGTTTATTCTATTCAGGGGACTCCTACGAGCAGTACTTC
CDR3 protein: CASSLFYSGDSYEQYF

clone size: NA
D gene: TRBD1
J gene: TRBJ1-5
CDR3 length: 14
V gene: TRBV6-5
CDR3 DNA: TGTGCCAGCAGCCAAGGGGGCGCGGGGCAGCCCCAGCATTTT
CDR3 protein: CASSQGGAGQPQHF

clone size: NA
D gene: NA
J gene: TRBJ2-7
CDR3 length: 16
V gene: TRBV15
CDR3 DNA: TGTGCCACCAGCAGAGATCTGCTGGGTGATAGGTACGAGCAGTACTTC
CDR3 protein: CATSRDLLGDRYEQYF

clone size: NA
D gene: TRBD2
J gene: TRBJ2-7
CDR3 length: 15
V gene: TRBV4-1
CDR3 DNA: TGCGCCAGCAGCCAAGGACTAGCGGGTTTCTACGAGCAGTACTTC
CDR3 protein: CASSQGLAGFYEQYF

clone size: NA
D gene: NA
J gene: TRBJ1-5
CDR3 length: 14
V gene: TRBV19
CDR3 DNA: TGTGCCAGTATGAGGGGCTCGGGCAATCAGCCCCAGCATTTT
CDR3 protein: CASMRGSGNQPQHF

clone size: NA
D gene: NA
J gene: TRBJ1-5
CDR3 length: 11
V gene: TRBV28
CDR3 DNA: TGTGCCAGCAGTTCGGTCCAGCCCCAGCATTTT
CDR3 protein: CASSSVQPQHF

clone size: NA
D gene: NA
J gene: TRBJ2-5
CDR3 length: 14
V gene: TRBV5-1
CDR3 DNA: TGCGCCAGCAGCTTGGTAGGGGGCCAAGAGACCCAGTACTTC
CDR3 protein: CASSLVGGQETQYF

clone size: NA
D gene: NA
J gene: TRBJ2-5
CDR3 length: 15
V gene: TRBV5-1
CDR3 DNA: TGCGCCAGCAGCCAAGGGACTTTTCGGGTGGAGACCCAGTACTTC
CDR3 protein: CASSQGTFRVETQYF

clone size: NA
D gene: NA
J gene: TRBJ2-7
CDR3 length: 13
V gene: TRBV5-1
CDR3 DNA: TGCGCCAGCAGTCGGGGGCCAGACTACGAGCAGTACTTC
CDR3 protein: CASSRGPDYEQYF

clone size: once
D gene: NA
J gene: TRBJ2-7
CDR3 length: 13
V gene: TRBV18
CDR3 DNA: TGTGCCAGCTCACTCCGAAGCGCCTACGAGCAGTACTTC
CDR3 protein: CASSLRSAYEQYF

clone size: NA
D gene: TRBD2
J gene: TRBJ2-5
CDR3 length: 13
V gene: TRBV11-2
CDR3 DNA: TGTGCCAGCAGCCGGGGGGTTCAGGAGACCCAGTACTTC
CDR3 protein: CASSRGVQETQYF

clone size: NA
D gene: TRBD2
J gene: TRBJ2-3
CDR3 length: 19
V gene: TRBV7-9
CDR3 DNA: TGTGCCAGCAGCTCTCGCTTCCCGGGAGGACGCCGTAGCACAGATACGCAGTATTTT
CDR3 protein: CASSSRFPGGRRSTDTQYF

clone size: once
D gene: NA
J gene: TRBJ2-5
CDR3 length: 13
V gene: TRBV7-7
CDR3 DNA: TGTGCCAGCAGCGCCAGCCCGCAAGAGACCCAGTACTTC
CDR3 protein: CASSASPQETQYF

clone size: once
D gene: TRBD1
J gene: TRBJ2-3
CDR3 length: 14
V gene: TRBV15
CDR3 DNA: TGTGCCACCTCACAGGGGGCTTTAACAGATACGCAGTATTTT
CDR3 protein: CATSQGALTDTQYF

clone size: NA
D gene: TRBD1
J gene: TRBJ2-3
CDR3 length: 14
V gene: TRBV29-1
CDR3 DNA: TGCAGCGTTGGGACAGGGGTTGGATCAGATACGCAGTATTTT
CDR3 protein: CSVGTGVGSDTQYF

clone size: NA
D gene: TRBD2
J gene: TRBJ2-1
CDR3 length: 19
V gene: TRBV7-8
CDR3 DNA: TGTGCCAGCAGCTTAACGGTAGGGTTCGCGGGAGGGGAACTAGGGGAGCAGTTCTTC
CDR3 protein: CASSLTVGFAGGELGEQFF

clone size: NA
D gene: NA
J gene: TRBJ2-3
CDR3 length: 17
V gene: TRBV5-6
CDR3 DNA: TGTGCCAGCAGCCCGGGGGTTGCTCTATGGAGACAAGATACGCAGTATTTT
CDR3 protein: CASSPGVALWRQDTQYF

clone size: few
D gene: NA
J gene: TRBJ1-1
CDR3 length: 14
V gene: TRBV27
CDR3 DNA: TGTGCCAGCGCCTTAATCAGGGGACACACTGAAGCTTTCTTT
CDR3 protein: CASALIRGHTEAFF

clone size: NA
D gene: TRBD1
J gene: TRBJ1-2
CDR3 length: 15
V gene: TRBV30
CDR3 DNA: TGTGCCTGGAGTGTACTTCGACAGGGGTCCTATGGCTACACCTTC
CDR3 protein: CAWSVLRQGSYGYTF

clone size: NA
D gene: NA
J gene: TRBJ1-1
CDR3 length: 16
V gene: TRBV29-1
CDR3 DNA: TGCAGCGTGATCCATCGGGTAGCCATACTGAACACTGAAGCTTTCTTT
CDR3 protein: CSVIHRVAILNTEAFF

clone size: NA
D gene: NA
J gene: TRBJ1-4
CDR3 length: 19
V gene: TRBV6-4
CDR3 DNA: TGTGCCAGCAGTGAAATGGAAGAACAGAGGCGATATCCTAATGAAAAACTGTTTTTT
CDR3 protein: CASSEMEEQRRYPNEKLFF

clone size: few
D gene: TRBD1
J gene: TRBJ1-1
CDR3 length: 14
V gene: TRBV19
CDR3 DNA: TGTGCCAGTAGCCCAGGGACAGTTCGCACTGAAGCTTTCTTT
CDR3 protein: CASSPGTVRTEAFF

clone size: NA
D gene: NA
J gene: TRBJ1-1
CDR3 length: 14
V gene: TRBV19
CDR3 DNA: TGTGCCAGTAGTTTCGGACTCTTAGGGACTGAAGCTTTCTTT
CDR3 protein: CASSFGLLGTEAFF

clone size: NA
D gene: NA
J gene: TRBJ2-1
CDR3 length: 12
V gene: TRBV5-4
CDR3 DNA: TGTGCCAGCAGCTTGATCGACAATGAGCAGTTCTTC
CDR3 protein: CASSLIDNEQFF

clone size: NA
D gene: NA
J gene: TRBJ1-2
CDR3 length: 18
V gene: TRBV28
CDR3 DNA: TGTGCCAGCAGTTTTGGTAGCGGTAGGCAGGGGAATAACTATGGCTACACCTTC
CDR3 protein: CASSFGSGRQGNNYGYTF